These 5 T cell receptor beta chains share one sample of origin, sequenced in a study of human T cells and chemical hapten exposure. TCRdb reprocessed the RACE reads via MiXCR and lists one record per CDR3 protein. The sample includes 250,000 or so distinct CDR3 sequences, roughly 8.9% seen only once; the top ten take 2.3%. Time point specified: pre-sensitization, week 0. Treatment reported: therapeutic diphenylcyclopropenone sensitization with weekly scalp DPC. The source material was whole blood, sampled in connection with sensitization to the hapten diphenylcyclopropenone (DPC). These receptors were collected from a woman aged 40 to 50 with alopecia areata. Some clones in this sample may be carry-over from other donors' samples.

This clonotype has ten or more counts. The V call is TRBV7-9, the J call TRBJ2-1; D may be TRBD2 (5 bases). V was clipped by 1 base and J by 3 bases, with 16 bases between them. The germline gives CDR1 SEHNR, CDR2 FQNEAQ (reference sequence). The CDR3 extends over 17 amino acids. The CDR3 is CASSLDRGVALYNEQFF. The CDR3 DNA follows: TGTGCCAGCAGCTTAGATCGGGGAGTAGCGCTCTACAATGAGCAGTTCTTC. The whole variable domain, filled in from reference TRBV7-9 and TRBJ2-1, reads DTGVSQNPRHKITKRGQNVTFRCDPISEHNRLYWYRQTLGQGPEFLTYFQNEAQLEKSRLLSDRFSAERPKGSFSTLEIQRTEQGDSAMYLCASSLDRGVALYNEQFFGPGTRLTVL.

The V gene is TRBV20-1, the J gene TRBJ2-1; D is possibly TRBD1 (5 bases). CDR1 DFQATT and CDR2 SNEGSKA come from the germline V gene (reference sequence). Trimming took 3 bases from V and 9 from J, leaving 18 bases between them. The CDR3 consists of 14 residues. The chain's CDR3 is CSARGLEYTSEQFF. CDR3 bases: TGCAGTGCTAGGGGGCTAGAGTATACAAGTGAGCAGTTCTTC.

The J gene is TRBJ1-5, the V gene TRBV27; 8 bases map to TRBD1. Germline assignment: CDR1 MNHEY and CDR2 SMNVEV (reference sequence). CDR3 length: 14 amino acids. Trimming at V came to 5 bases and at J to 7 bases, leaving 7 bases not matched to a gene. CDR3 nucleotide sequence: TGTGCCAGCAGTCTCAGGGGGCTATCGCAGCCCCAGCATTTT. As protein: CASSLRGLSQPQHF.

This clonotype was observed a handful of times. This chain links TRBV28 with TRBJ2-2, with D perhaps TRBD2 (6 bases). The V end was cut by 4 bases, the J end by 1 base, with 10 bases between. Germline V gives CDR1 MDHEN, CDR2 SYDVKM. CDR3 size: 15 residues. This chain's CDR3 is CASSWPGLNTGELFF. In DNA form, the CDR3 reads TGTGCCAGCAGTTGGCCGGGACTGAACACCGGGGAGCTGTTTTTT.

This clonotype was counted at least ten times. The CDR3 loop reads CASSGSGTATYGYTF. DNA of the CDR3: TGTGCCAGCAGCGGCTCCGGGACCGCGACGTATGGCTACACCTTC. The V gene is TRBV9, the J gene TRBJ1-2; tentative D call: TRBD1 (5 bases). The CDR3 consists of 15 residues. Deletions cut 3 bases from V and 5 bases from J, with 17 bases between. Germline V gene sequence: CDR1 SGDLS, CDR2 YYNGEE.